The 9 T cell receptor beta chains reported below all come from one sample, sequenced in a study of T cell responses to AZD1222 COVID-19 vaccine. Produced via immunoSEQ multiplex PCR; TCRdb's table is partial and in-frame only. In the table there are 150,000 or so clones, roughly nine tenths of which are singletons. Sequencing was performed on peripheral blood, taken on day 0 of AZD1222 vaccination. The receptors here all came from an adult in good health.

The chain links TRBV7-2 to TRBJ1-1; possible D gene TRBD1, 5 bases. Germline assignment: CDR1 SGHTA and CDR2 FQGNSA. This CDR3 is 15 amino acids long. V was trimmed by 2 bases and J by 3 bases, leaving 13 bases between them. CDR3: CASSLKFAGDTEAFF. CDR3 DNA sequence: TGTGCCAGCAGCTTAAAATTTGCGGGGGACACTGAAGCTTTCTTT.

This sequence joins TRBV3-1 (or the pseudogene TRBV3-2) and TRBJ1-6; unclear D gene. Germline CDR1 and CDR2: LGHDT and YNNKEL (reference sequence). The CDR3 totals 13 residues. V lost 1 base and J 5 bases, leaving 3 bases between the germline ends. CDR3 sequence: CASSQANNSPLHF. CDR3 nucleotides: TGTGCCAGCAGCCAAGCGAATAATTCACCCCTCCACTTT.

CDR3 nucleotide sequence: TGTGCCAGTCAACCCGGACAGCGAGGTGATGGCTACACCTTC. It yields the protein CASQPGQRGDGYTF. The V gene is TRBV19, the J gene TRBJ1-2; tentatively, D is TRBD1 (6 bases). The CDR3 totals 14 residues. V was trimmed by 8 bases and J by 6 bases, leaving 19 bases between them. Germline-derived CDR1 and CDR2 are LNHDA and SQIVND (reference sequence). Full variable domain (remainder filled in from reference TRBV19 and TRBJ1-2): DGGITQSPKYLFRKEGQNVTLSCEQNLNHDAMYWYRQDPGQGLRLIYYSQIVNDFQKGDIAEGYSVSREKKESFPLTVTSAQKNPTAFYLCASQPGQRGDGYTFGSGTRLTVV.

V and J are TRBV5-6 and TRBJ1-1; TRBD1 is a possible D gene (5 bases). This CDR3 contains 15 residues. The germline V gene encodes CDR1 SGHDT and CDR2 YYEEEE. V lost 4 bases, J lost 3 bases, and 16 bases lay in between. For the CDR3, the DNA is TGTGCCAGCAGCAGGGGACTCTCATCGGACACTGAAGCTTTCTTT. Its translation is CASSRGLSSDTEAFF. Complete variable domain (other parts from reference TRBV5-6 and TRBJ1-1): DAGVTQSPTHLIKTRGQQVTLRCSPKSGHDTVSWYQQALGQGPQFIFQYYEEEERQRGNFPDRFSGHQFPNYSSELNVNALLLGDSALYLCASSRGLSSDTEAFFGQGTRLTVV.

The V gene is TRBV3-1 (or the pseudogene TRBV3-2), the J gene TRBJ2-7; 8 bases are shared with TRBD1. V dropped 4 bases and J dropped 6; count of bases not matched to a gene: 8. The CDR3 extends over 14 amino acids. The V gene's germline CDR1 is LGHDT and CDR2 YNNKEL (reference sequence). The CDR3 sequence is CASSPRTGTGEQYF. DNA of the CDR3: TGTGCCAGCAGCCCCCGGACAGGGACGGGCGAGCAGTACTTC.

The gene calls are TRBV11-1 and TRBJ2-7, with D perhaps matching TRBD1 (6 bases). CDR3 length equals 15 residues. CDR1 is SGHAT, CDR2 FQDESV, per germline (reference sequence). V was cut by 2 bases and J by 5 bases, with 16 bases left in between. CDR3 DNA: TGTGCCAGCAGCTTAAGGCCAGGCAGGGGCCACGAGCAGTACTTC. Residues: CASSLRPGRGHEQYF.

The chain recombines TRBV19 with TRBJ1-5, with a tentative D call TRBD1 (5 bases). V dropped 3 bases and J dropped 10 bases, with 10 bases sitting between them. Per germline, CDR1 LNHDA and CDR2 SQIVND (reference sequence). The CDR3 has 12 amino acids. The CDR3 is CASSIGASPQHF. The CDR3 DNA is TGTGCCAGTAGTATCGGGGCCTCTCCCCAGCATTTT.

The chain is built from TRBV14 and TRBJ1-1; the D is unclear. Trimming stripped 2 bases from V and 2 bases from J, with 6 bases between. This CDR3 contains 13 residues. Per the germline V gene, CDR1 is SGHDN and CDR2 is FVKESK. CDR3 sequence: CASSQKLNTEAFF. The CDR3 bases are TGTGCCAGCAGCCAAAAATTAAACACTGAAGCTTTCTTT.

The rearrangement joins TRBV2 to TRBJ1-1, with TRBD1 identical over 7 bases. CDR1 SNHLY and CDR2 FYNNEI come from the germline V gene. The V gene end was trimmed by 11 bases and the J gene end by 4 bases; junction bases not matched to a gene: 10. CDR3 length equals 13 residues. CDR3 amino acids: CAGRQGEGTEAFF. CDR3 nucleotide sequence: TGTGCCGGGAGACAGGGTGAAGGCACTGAAGCTTTCTTT.